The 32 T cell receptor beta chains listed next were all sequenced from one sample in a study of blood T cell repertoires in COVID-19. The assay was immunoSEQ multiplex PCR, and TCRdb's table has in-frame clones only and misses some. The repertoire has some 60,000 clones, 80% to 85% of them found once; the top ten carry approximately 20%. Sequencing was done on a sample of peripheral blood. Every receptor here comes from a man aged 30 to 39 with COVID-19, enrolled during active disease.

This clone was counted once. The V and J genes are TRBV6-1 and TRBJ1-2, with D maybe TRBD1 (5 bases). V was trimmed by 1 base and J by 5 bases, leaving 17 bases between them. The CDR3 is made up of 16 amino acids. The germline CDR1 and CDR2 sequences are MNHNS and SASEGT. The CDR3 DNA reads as TGTGCCAGCAGTGAAGAACAAGGGACGGGAGGGTATGGCTACACCTTC. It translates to CASSEEQGTGGYGYTF.

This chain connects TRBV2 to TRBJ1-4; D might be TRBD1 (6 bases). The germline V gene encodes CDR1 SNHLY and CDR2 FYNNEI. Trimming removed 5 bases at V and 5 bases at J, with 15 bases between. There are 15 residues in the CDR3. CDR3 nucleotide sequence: TGTGCCAGCAGTCCACAGGGTAGTGGGAATGAAAAACTGTTTTTT. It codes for CASSPQGSGNEKLFF.

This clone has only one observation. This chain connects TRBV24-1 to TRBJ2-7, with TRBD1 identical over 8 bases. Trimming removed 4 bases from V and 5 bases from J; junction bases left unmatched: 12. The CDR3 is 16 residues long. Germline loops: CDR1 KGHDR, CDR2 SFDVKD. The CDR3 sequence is CATSDPRDRFPDEQYF. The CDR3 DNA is TGTGCCACCAGTGACCCCCGGGACAGGTTCCCAGACGAGCAGTACTTC.

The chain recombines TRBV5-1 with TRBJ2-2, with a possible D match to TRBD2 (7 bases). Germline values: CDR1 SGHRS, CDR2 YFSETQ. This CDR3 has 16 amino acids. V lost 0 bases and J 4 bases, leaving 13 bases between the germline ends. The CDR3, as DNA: TGCGCCAGCAGCTTGGGGGTCCGGGGGGCCACCGGGGAGCTGTTTTTT. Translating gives CASSLGVRGATGELFF.

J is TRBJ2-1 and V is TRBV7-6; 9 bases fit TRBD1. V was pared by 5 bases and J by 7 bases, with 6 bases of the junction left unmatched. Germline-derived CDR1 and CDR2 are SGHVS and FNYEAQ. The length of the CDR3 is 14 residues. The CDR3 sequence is CASSGGTGKNEQFF. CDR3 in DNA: TGTGCCAGCAGCGGGGGGACAGGGAAGAATGAGCAGTTCTTC.

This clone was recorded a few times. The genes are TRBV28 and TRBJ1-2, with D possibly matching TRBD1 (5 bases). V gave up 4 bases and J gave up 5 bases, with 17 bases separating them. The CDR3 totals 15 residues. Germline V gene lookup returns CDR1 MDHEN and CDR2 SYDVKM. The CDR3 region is CASSSPPGGWYGYTF. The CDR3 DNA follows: TGTGCCAGCAGTTCCCCTCCCGGGGGGTGGTATGGCTACACCTTC.

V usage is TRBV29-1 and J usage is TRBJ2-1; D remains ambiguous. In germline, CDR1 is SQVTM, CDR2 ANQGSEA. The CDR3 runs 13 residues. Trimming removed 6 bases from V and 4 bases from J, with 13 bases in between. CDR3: CSVAGFRYNEQFF. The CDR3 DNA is TGCAGCGTCGCCGGGTTCCGATACAATGAGCAGTTCTTC.

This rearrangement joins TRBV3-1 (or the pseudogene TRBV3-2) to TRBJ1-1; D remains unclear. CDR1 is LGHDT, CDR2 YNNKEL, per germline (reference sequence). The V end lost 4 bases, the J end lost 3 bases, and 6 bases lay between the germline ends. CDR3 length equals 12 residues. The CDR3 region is CASSPTDTEAFF. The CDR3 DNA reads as TGTGCCAGCAGCCCAACAGACACTGAAGCTTTCTTT.

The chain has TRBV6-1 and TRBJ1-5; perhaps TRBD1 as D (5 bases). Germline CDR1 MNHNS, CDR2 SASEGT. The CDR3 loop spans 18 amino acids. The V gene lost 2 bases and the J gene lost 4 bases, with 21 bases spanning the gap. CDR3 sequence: CASSEFLQGTVGNQPQHF. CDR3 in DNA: TGTGCCAGCAGTGAATTTTTGCAGGGAACCGTCGGGAATCAGCCCCAGCATTTT.

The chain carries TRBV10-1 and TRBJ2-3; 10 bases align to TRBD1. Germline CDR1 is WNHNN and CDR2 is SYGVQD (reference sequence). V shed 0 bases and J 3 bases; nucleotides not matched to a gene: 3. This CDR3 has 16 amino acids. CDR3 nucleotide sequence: TGCGCCAGCAGTGAGTCGAGGACAGGGGGGACAGATACGCAGTATTTT. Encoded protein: CASSESRTGGTDTQYF.

Here the CDR3 reads CASSQDKGQGGGYEQYF. CDR3 sequence (DNA): TGTGCCAGCAGCCAAGACAAGGGACAGGGAGGGGGCTACGAGCAGTACTTC. The chain recombines TRBV4-2 with TRBJ2-7; 9 bases map to TRBD1. Germline CDR1 and CDR2: LGHNA and YNFKEQ. V was pared by 0 bases and J by 3 bases, with 9 bases of the junction left unmatched. The CDR3 extends over 17 amino acids.

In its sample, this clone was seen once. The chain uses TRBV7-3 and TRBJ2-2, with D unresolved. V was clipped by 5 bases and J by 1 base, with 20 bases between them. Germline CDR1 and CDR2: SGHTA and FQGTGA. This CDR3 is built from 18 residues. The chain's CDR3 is CASSQLPNPLLNTGELFF. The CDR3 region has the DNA TGTGCCAGCAGCCAATTACCTAACCCACTCCTGAACACCGGGGAGCTGTTTTTT.

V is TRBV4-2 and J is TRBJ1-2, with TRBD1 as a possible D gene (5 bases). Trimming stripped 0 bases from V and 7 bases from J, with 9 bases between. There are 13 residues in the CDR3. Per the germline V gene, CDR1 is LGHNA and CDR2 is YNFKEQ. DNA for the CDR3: TGTGCCAGCAGCCAAGATCGGGGGGGTGGCTACACCTTC. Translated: CASSQDRGGGYTF.

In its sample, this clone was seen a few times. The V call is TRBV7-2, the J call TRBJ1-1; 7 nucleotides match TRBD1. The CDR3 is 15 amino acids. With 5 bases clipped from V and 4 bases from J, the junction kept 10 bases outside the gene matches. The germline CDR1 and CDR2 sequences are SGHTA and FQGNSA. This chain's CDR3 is CASSGRQGLGTEAFF. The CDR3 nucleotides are TGTGCCAGCAGCGGACGACAGGGTCTGGGCACTGAAGCTTTCTTT. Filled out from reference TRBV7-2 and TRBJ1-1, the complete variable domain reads GAGVSQSPSNKVTEKGKDVELRCDPISGHTALYWYRQSLGQGLEFLIYFQGNSAPDKSGLPSDRFSAERTGGSVSTLTIQRTQQEDSAVYLCASSGRQGLGTEAFFGQGTRLTVV.

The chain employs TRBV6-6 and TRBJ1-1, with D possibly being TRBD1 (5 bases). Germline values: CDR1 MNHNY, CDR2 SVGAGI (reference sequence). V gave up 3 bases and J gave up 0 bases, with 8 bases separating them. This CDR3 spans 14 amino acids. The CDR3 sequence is CASSYGGMNTEAFF. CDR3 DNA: TGTGCCAGCAGTTATGGGGGGATGAACACTGAAGCTTTCTTT.

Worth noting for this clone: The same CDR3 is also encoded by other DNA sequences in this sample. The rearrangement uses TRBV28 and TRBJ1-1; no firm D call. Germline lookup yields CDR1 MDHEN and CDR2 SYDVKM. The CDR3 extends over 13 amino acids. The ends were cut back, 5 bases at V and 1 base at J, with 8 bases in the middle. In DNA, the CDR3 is TGTGCCAGCAGTCTCACGGGGAACACTGAAGCTTTCTTT. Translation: CASSLTGNTEAFF.

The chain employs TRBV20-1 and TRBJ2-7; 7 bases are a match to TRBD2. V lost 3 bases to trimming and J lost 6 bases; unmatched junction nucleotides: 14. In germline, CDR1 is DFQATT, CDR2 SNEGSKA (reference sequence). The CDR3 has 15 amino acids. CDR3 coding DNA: TGCAGTGCTAGTGGCAGGGAGGGGACTGGGGGCGAGCAGTACTTC. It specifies CSASGREGTGGEQYF.

CDR3 loop: CASSLGRVGTEAFF. The CDR3 DNA is TGTGCCAGCAGCCTCGGGCGGGTCGGCACTGAAGCTTTCTTT. V gene TRBV27 combines with J gene TRBJ1-1; no clear D gene. V was pared by 6 bases and J by 4 bases, with 15 bases between. The CDR3 runs 14 residues. Germline loops: CDR1 MNHEY, CDR2 SMNVEV (reference sequence).

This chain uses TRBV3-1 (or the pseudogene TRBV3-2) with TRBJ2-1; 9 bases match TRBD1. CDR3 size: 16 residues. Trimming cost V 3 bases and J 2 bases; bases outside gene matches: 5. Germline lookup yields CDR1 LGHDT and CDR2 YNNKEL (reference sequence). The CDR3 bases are TGTGCCAGCAGCCACTTCCGGGACAGGGCCTACAATGAGCAGTTCTTC. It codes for CASSHFRDRAYNEQFF.

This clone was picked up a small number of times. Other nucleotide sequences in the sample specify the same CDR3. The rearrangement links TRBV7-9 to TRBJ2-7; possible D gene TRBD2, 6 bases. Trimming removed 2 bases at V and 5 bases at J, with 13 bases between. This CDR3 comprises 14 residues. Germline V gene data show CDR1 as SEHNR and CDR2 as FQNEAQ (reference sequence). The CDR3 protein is CASSLWGDINEQYF. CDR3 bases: TGTGCCAGCAGCTTATGGGGGGATATCAACGAGCAGTACTTC.

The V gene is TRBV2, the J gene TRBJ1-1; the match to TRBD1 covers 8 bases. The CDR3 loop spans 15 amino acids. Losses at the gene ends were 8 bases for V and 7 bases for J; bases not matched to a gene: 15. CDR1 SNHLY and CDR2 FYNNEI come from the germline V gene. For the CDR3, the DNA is TGTGCCAGCCGGGTCCCTCCAGGGGGCAGCGATGAAGCTTTCTTT. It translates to CASRVPPGGSDEAFF.

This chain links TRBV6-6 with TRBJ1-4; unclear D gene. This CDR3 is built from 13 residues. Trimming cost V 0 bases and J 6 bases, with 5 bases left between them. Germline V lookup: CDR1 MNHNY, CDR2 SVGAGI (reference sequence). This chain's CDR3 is CASSYSFYEKLFF. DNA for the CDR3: TGTGCCAGCAGTTACTCTTTCTATGAAAAACTGTTTTTT.

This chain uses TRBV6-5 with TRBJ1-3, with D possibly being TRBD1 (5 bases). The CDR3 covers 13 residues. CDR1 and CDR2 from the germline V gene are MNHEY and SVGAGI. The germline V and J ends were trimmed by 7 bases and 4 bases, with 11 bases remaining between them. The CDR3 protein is CASTPGGGNTIYF. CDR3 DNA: TGTGCCAGCACCCCCGGGGGGGGAAACACCATATATTTT.

DNA of the CDR3: TGTGCCAGTAGTATAGAAAGTCCCCACATGACTACCTCCTACGAGCAGTACTTC. Residues: CASSIESPHMTTSYEQYF. The chain is built from TRBV19 and TRBJ2-7; tentatively, D is TRBD2 (5 bases). Germline CDR1 and CDR2: LNHDA and SQIVND (reference sequence). The ends were cut back, 0 bases at V and 0 bases at J, with 18 bases in the middle. CDR3 length: 18 residues.

The CDR3 DNA reads as TGTGCCACCAGCAGAGAGGTGGGACAGGGAAGCACAGATACGCAGTATTTT. This sequence encodes CATSREVGQGSTDTQYF. The rearrangement uses TRBV15 and TRBJ2-3; 9 bases are a match to TRBD1. The CDR3 sequence is 17 residues long. V trimming: 0 bases; J trimming: 0 bases; junction bases outside the gene matches: 4. CDR1 is LNHNV and CDR2 is YYDKDF in the germline V gene (reference sequence).

CDR3 loop: CASRRTGPGYEQYF. For the CDR3, the DNA is TGTGCCAGTAGGAGAACAGGGCCCGGCTACGAGCAGTACTTC. The chain recombines TRBV19 with TRBJ2-7; maybe TRBD1 (6 bases). V was pared by 6 bases and J by 3 bases, with 15 bases between. The CDR3 runs to 14 residues. The germline gives CDR1 LNHDA, CDR2 SQIVND (reference sequence).

The CDR3 coding sequence is TGTGCCACGGCGGGGGGAGGTACAGATACGCAGTATTTT. Amino acid sequence: CATAGGGTDTQYF. The chain employs TRBV9 and TRBJ2-3; TRBD2 matches 8 bases. The V gene end was trimmed by 9 bases and the J gene end by 3 bases; junction bases not matched to a gene: 6. The germline V gene has CDR1 SGDLS and CDR2 YYNGEE. This CDR3 has 13 residues.

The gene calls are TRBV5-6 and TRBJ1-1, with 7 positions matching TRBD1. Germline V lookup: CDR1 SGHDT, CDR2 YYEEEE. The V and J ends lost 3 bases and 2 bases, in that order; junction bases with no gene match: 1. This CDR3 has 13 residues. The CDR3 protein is CASSWDSNTEAFF. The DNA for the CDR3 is TGTGCCAGCAGCTGGGACAGTAACACTGAAGCTTTCTTT.

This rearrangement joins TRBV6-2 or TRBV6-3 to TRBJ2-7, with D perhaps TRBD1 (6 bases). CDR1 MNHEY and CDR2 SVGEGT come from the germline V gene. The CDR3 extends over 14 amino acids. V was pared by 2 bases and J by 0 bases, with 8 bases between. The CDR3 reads CASSYRDNSYEQYF. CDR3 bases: TGTGCCAGCAGTTACCGGGACAACTCCTACGAGCAGTACTTC.

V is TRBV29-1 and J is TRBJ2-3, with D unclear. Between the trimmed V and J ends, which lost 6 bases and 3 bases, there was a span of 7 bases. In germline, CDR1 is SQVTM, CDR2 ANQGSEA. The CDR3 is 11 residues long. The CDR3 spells CSVPQTDTQYF. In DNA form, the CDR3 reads TGCAGCGTCCCCCAAACAGATACGCAGTATTTT.

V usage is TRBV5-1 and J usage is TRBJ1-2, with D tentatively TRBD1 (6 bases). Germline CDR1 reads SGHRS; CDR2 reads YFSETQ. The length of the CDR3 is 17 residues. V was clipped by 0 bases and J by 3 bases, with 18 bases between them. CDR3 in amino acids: CASSLAGRGFLDYGYTF. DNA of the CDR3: TGCGCCAGCAGCTTGGCTGGCAGGGGATTTCTGGACTATGGCTACACCTTC.

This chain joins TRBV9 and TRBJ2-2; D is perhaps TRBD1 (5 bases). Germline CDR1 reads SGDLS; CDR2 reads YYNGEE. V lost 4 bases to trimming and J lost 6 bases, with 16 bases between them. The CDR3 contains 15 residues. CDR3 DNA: TGTGCCAGCAGCCCCCGGACATGGGGTTCCGGGGAGCTGTTTTTT. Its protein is CASSPRTWGSGELFF.